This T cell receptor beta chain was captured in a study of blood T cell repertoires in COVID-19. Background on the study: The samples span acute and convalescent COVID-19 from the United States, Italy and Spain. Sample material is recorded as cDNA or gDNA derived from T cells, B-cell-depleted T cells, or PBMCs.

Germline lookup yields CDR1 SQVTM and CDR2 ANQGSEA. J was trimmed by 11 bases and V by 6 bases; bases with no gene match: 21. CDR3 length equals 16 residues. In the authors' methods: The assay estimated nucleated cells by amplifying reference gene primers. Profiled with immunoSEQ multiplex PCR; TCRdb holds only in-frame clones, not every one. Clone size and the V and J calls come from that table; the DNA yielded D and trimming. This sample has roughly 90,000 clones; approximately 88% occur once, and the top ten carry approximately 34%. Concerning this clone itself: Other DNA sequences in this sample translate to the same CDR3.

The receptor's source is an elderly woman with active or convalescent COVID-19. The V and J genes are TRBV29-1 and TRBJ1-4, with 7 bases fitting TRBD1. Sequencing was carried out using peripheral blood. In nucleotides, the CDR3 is TGCAGCGTATTTAGGGGGCAGATTCACCCTAATGCGAAACTGTTTTTT. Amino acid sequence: CSVFRGQIHPNAKLFF.